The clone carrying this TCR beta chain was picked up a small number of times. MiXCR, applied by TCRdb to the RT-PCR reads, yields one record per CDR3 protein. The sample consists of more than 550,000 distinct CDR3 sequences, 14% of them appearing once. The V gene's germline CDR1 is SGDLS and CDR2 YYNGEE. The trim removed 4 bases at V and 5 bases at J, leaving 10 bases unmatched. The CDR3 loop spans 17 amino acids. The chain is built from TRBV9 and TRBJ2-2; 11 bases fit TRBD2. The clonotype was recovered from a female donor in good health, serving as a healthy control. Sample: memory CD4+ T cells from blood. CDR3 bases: TGTGCCAGCAGCCCCTCGTCTAGCGGGAGGCATACCGGGGAGCTGTTTTTT. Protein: CASSPSSSGRHTGELFF.